Reported below is one T cell receptor (beta chain). Antigen unknown. The data originate from a study of cytomegalovirus exposure and HLA in healthy donors. Study-wide results and limits: In vitro work confirmed that a few CMV-associated chains recognize CMV antigens.

PCR primers comprised 60 Vbeta and 13 Jbeta primers. Method: immunoSEQ multiplex PCR; TCRdb's copy keeps in-frame clones and lacks some. The sample records 180,000 or so clones, more than 60% being singletons. Germline CDR1 is SGHTA and CDR2 is FQGNSA. The CDR3 totals 15 residues. The ends lost 4 bases at V and 2 bases at J; junction bases unmatched: 1. The chain recombines TRBV7-2 with TRBJ2-1, with 11 bases identical to TRBD1. Sample: PBMCs. The origin of this receptor is a man aged 18 to 30 in good health and CMV-seronegative. The CDR3 loop reads CASSSGQGAYNEQFF. The CDR3 DNA is TGTGCCAGCAGCTCGGGACAGGGGGCCTACAATGAGCAGTTCTTC.